These 29 T cell receptor beta chains originate from one sample sequenced in a study of T-cell memory formation after mild COVID-19. Via MiXCR, TCRdb re-called the 5' RACE reads, giving one row per CDR3 protein. Of fewer than 550,000 distinct CDR3 sequences listed, 20% are singletons. The sequenced sample consisted of PBMCs or a T cell subset sorted from them (not recorded which). Receptors were obtained from an adult woman who had mild COVID-19 (a few samples of this study predate the infection). Cell type and time point are not known.

This clonotype came up a few times. The DNA of the CDR3 is TGTGCCAGCAGTATAGAAGCGGGAGGAGGTAGCACAGATACGCAGTATTTT. Residues: CASSIEAGGGSTDTQYF. This chain joins TRBV12-3 or TRBV12-4 and TRBJ2-3, with TRBD2 matching over 9 bases. This CDR3 contains 17 residues. Germline trimming cut 5 bases from V and 0 bases from J; bases unmatched to any gene: 9.

This clonotype showed up just a few times. The chain uses TRBV7-6 and TRBJ2-7, with no clear D. Between the trimmed V and J ends, which lost 3 bases and 0 bases, there was a span of 9 bases. The CDR3 loop spans 14 amino acids. Germline V gene sequence: CDR1 SGHVS, CDR2 FNYEAQ. The CDR3 sequence: CASSLDSSSYEQYF. As DNA, the CDR3 is TGTGCCAGCAGCTTGGATTCCAGCTCCTACGAGCAGTACTTC.

The chain links TRBV7-2 to TRBJ2-3; D may be TRBD1 (6 bases). Deletions cut 5 bases from V and 6 bases from J, with 18 bases between. This CDR3 has 15 residues. In germline, CDR1 is SGHTA, CDR2 FQGNSA. The CDR3 loop is CASSVKVAGEDTQYF. CDR3 nucleotide sequence: TGTGCCAGCAGCGTAAAGGTGGCAGGGGAGGATACGCAGTATTTT.

The CDR3 region is CATSRDRVDYEQYF. Here the CDR3 DNA reads TGTGCCACCAGCAGAGACAGGGTAGACTACGAGCAGTACTTC. The chain uses TRBV15 and TRBJ2-7; a possible D gene is TRBD1 (5 bases). This CDR3 is 14 amino acids long. V was cut by 0 bases and J by 3 bases, with 9 bases left in between. Germline V gene lookup returns CDR1 LNHNV and CDR2 YYDKDF (reference sequence).

The rearrangement links TRBV12-3 or TRBV12-4 to TRBJ2-3; D perhaps matches TRBD1 (6 bases). The CDR3 length is 17 residues. Trimming shortened V by 5 bases and J by 0 bases, and 18 bases separated the two germline ends. The CDR3 protein is CASSQPRGTSSTDTQYF. As DNA, the CDR3 is TGTGCCAGCAGTCAACCGAGGGGGACCTCTAGCACAGATACGCAGTATTTT.

V is TRBV7-8 and J is TRBJ2-1, with TRBD2 matching over 13 bases. J gave up 5 bases and V 4 bases, and 8 bases lay outside the gene matches. CDR1 SGHVS and CDR2 FQNEAQ come from the germline V gene. The CDR3 is 17 amino acids. CDR3 DNA sequence: TGTGCCAGCAGCTCACTAACCGGGACTAGCGGGAACAATGAGCAGTTCTTC. This translates into CASSSLTGTSGNNEQFF.

There are a few counts of this clonotype. The chain couples TRBV4-1 to TRBJ2-7; TRBD1 aligns across 10 bases. CDR1 and CDR2 from the germline V gene are MGHRA and YSYEKL. The CDR3 runs to 15 residues. The trim removed 2 bases at V and 2 bases at J, leaving 3 bases unmatched. As DNA, the CDR3 is TGCGCCAGCAGCCAAAGTGGACAGGGGGCCTACGAGCAGTACTTC. Protein: CASSQSGQGAYEQYF.

The V call is TRBV11-2, the J call TRBJ1-2; D is possibly TRBD1 (6 bases). V was clipped by 4 bases and J by 5 bases, with 14 bases between them. The CDR3 has 14 amino acids. From germline, CDR1 is SGHAT and CDR2 FQNNGV. CDR3 region: CASSSWGLRYGYTF. DNA for the CDR3: TGTGCCAGCAGCTCCTGGGGGCTACGGTATGGCTACACCTTC.

This chain joins TRBV5-1 and TRBJ2-1; no clear D. Trimming pared 4 bases from V and 8 bases from J, leaving 13 bases between. The CDR3 runs 13 residues. The germline V gene encodes CDR1 SGHRS and CDR2 YFSETQ. CDR3 sequence (DNA): TGCGCCAGCAGCGCCAGGCCAATAGATGAGCAGTTCTTC. It codes for CASSARPIDEQFF.

There are a few counts of this clonotype. The gene calls are TRBV15 and TRBJ1-2; D is uncertain. The CDR3 loop spans 15 amino acids. V gave up 0 bases and J gave up 4 bases, with 12 bases separating them. CDR1 LNHNV and CDR2 YYDKDF come from the germline V gene (reference sequence). The CDR3 sequence: CATSRDLGRSYGYTF. For the CDR3, the DNA is TGTGCCACCAGCAGAGATCTGGGCAGGAGCTATGGCTACACCTTC. Supplemented by reference TRBV15 and TRBJ1-2, the full variable domain reads DAMVIQNPRYQVTQFGKPVTLSCSQTLNHNVMYWYQQKSSQAPKLLFHYYDKDFNNEADTPDNFQSRRPNTSFCFLDIRSPGLGDTAMYLCATSRDLGRSYGYTFGSGTRLTVV.

This clonotype showed up many times. The rearrangement links TRBV20-1 to TRBJ2-1; possible D gene TRBD2, 6 bases. Deletions cut 3 bases from V and 0 bases from J, with 9 bases between. Germline V gene data show CDR1 as DFQATT and CDR2 as SNEGSKA (reference sequence). The CDR3 totals 14 residues. CDR3 sequence reads: CSASGGLSYNEQFF. The CDR3 coding sequence is TGCAGTGCTAGCGGGGGACTCTCCTACAATGAGCAGTTCTTC.

V usage is TRBV6-2 or TRBV6-3 and J usage is TRBJ1-1; D remains unclear. The CDR3 sequence is 15 residues long. Germline V gene data show CDR1 as MNHEY and CDR2 as SVGEGT. V was cut by 4 bases and J by 0 bases, with 12 bases left in between. The CDR3 DNA follows: TGTGCCAGCAGTTGGGGTATTAGGGTGAACACTGAAGCTTTCTTT. It encodes CASSWGIRVNTEAFF.

The rearrangement uses TRBV9 and TRBJ2-5; D possibly corresponds to TRBD2 (6 bases). The CDR3 length is 14 residues. Germline V gives CDR1 SGDLS, CDR2 YYNGEE. V was pared by 2 bases and J by 1 base, with 9 bases between. CDR3 nucleotides: TGTGCCAGCAGCGTTGGTAGCGGCCAAGAGACCCAGTACTTC. It is translated as CASSVGSGQETQYF.

V is TRBV14 and J is TRBJ1-5, with 7 nucleotides matching TRBD1. The CDR3 is 15 amino acids. V dropped 5 bases and J dropped 7; count of bases not matched to a gene: 11. Per germline, CDR1 SGHDN and CDR2 FVKESK. CDR3 nucleotide sequence: TGTGCCAGCAGCTACATCCGACAGGGCGGACAGCCCCAGCATTTT. This translates into CASSYIRQGGQPQHF.

This clonotype was recorded a few times. The junction departs from germline at one end; a sequencing error may be responsible. This rearrangement joins TRBV18 to TRBJ2-3, with D uncertain. Germline CDR1 KGHSH, CDR2 LQKENI. This CDR3 is built from 15 residues. The CDR3 loop reads CASSPRTAHTDTQYF. CDR3 DNA sequence: TGTGCCAGCTCCCCACGGACGGCACACACAGATACGCAGTATTTT.

The J gene is TRBJ1-3, the V gene TRBV12-3 or TRBV12-4; D unresolved. V was cut by 7 bases and J by 5 bases, with 12 bases left in between. The CDR3 spans 13 residues. CDR3 DNA sequence: TGTGCCAGCAATACTAATATTCGAAACACCATATATTTT. Translating gives CASNTNIRNTIYF.

This clonotype has just a few counts. J is TRBJ2-7 and V is TRBV5-1, with D possibly matching TRBD2 (5 bases). V was shortened by 6 bases and J by 3 bases, with 16 bases between the two germline ends. The CDR3 consists of 14 residues. Germline CDR1 is SGHRS and CDR2 is YFSETQ. The CDR3 nucleotides read TGCGCCAGCACCGGAGATACAACTAGCTACGAGCAGTACTTC. Its protein product is CASTGDTTSYEQYF.

This clonotype was counted between two and nine times. The rearrangement links TRBV20-1 to TRBJ2-5; 16 nucleotides align to TRBD2. This CDR3 has 16 residues. J was trimmed by 8 bases and V by 5 bases; bases with no gene match: 11. Germline V gives CDR1 DFQATT, CDR2 SNEGSKA (reference sequence). The CDR3 loop is CSAPFRGLAGGITQYF. CDR3 bases: TGCAGTGCTCCATTCCGGGGACTAGCGGGGGGGATAACCCAGTACTTC.

The chain joins TRBV20-1 to TRBJ2-2; no clear D gene. The V and J ends lost 0 bases and 2 bases respectively, with 16 bases between them. Germline loops: CDR1 DFQATT, CDR2 SNEGSKA (reference sequence). The CDR3 contains 17 residues. CDR3 bases: TGCAGTGCTAGAGATTCGGGTCTAGGGCTAAACACCGGGGAGCTGTTTTTT. Its protein is CSARDSGLGLNTGELFF.

This rearrangement joins TRBV4-3 to TRBJ1-2; TRBD1 agrees at 10 bases. Germline loops: CDR1 LGHNA, CDR2 YSLEER. Losses at the gene ends were 4 bases for V and 8 bases for J; bases not matched to a gene: 10. There are 15 residues in the CDR3. The CDR3 here is CASSPDLDRGLGYTF. The CDR3 DNA follows: TGCGCCAGCAGCCCCGACCTAGACAGGGGGCTAGGCTACACCTTC.

This chain uses TRBV6-5 with TRBJ2-3, with a tentative D call TRBD1 (5 bases). This CDR3 is built from 14 residues. The germline gives CDR1 MNHEY, CDR2 SVGAGI. V shed 6 bases and J shed 2 bases, with 12 bases lying between them. Written as DNA, the CDR3 is TGTGCCAGCAGAGGGGTCTACTACACAGATACGCAGTATTTT. It specifies CASRGVYYTDTQYF.

The chain combines TRBV7-9 with TRBJ1-5; D ambiguous. V was pared by 4 bases and J by 0 bases, with 7 bases between. In germline, CDR1 is SEHNR, CDR2 FQNEAQ (reference sequence). CDR3 length: 14 residues. The DNA for the CDR3 is TGTGCCAGCAGCTACCCAGGTAGCAATCAGCCCCAGCATTTT. Its translation is CASSYPGSNQPQHF.

This clonotype was observed a handful of times. This sequence joins TRBV27 and TRBJ2-2; D is unresolved. This CDR3 comprises 14 residues. Looked up from germline, CDR1 is MNHEY and CDR2 is SMNVEV (reference sequence). Deletions cut 4 bases from V and 6 bases from J, with 12 bases between. The CDR3, as DNA: TGTGCCAGCAGTTCGTACCTTGGAGCCGGGGAGCTGTTTTTT. This gives the protein CASSSYLGAGELFF.

The chain couples TRBV7-2 to TRBJ1-6; tentative D call: TRBD1 (6 bases). Germline V gene sequence: CDR1 SGHTA, CDR2 FQGNSA. The CDR3 has 17 residues. V lost 3 bases to trimming and J lost 0 bases, with 12 bases between them. CDR3 sequence: CASSFQGPSSYNSPLHF. Written as DNA, the CDR3 is TGTGCCAGCAGCTTCCAGGGGCCGAGCTCCTATAATTCACCCCTCCACTTT.

The V and J genes are TRBV4-2 and TRBJ1-6; D gene unclear. Trimming removed 0 bases from V and 2 bases from J, with 11 bases in between. The CDR3 length is 17 residues. Germline CDR1 and CDR2: LGHNA and YNFKEQ. In nucleotides, the CDR3 is TGTGCCAGCAGCCAAGAACCTATGGGTACCTATAATTCACCCCTCCACTTT. It specifies CASSQEPMGTYNSPLHF.

This clonotype showed up just a few times. The chain couples TRBV7-9 to TRBJ2-5; tentatively, D is TRBD1 (5 bases). The CDR3 length is 13 residues. Germline CDR1 reads SEHNR; CDR2 reads FQNEAQ (reference sequence). Trimming pared 4 bases from V and 1 base from J, leaving 7 bases between. The CDR3: CASSSTGQETQYF. The CDR3 DNA reads TGTGCCAGCAGCTCCACAGGCCAAGAGACCCAGTACTTC.

V and J are TRBV12-3 or TRBV12-4 and TRBJ1-1; maybe TRBD1 (5 bases). V lost 5 bases to trimming and J lost 5 bases, with 15 bases between them. The CDR3 covers 14 residues. The CDR3 spells CASSDSGGGTEAFF. CDR3 coding DNA: TGTGCCAGCAGTGACTCTGGGGGGGGGACTGAAGCTTTCTTT.

The rearrangement links TRBV29-1 to TRBJ2-1; 7 bases are a match to TRBD2. Germline V gives CDR1 SQVTM, CDR2 ANQGSEA. V lost 4 bases and J lost 2; bases outside the gene matches: 5. There are 14 residues in the CDR3. The CDR3 loop is CSVVGGSAYNEQFF. Here the CDR3 DNA reads TGCAGCGTTGTAGGCGGGAGCGCCTACAATGAGCAGTTCTTC.

This clonotype was observed at least ten times. V and J are TRBV7-9 and TRBJ2-5; either TRBD1 or TRBD2 may supply D (6 bases each). The CDR3 covers 13 residues. V was clipped by 5 bases and J by 5 bases, with 12 bases between them. Germline CDR1 reads SEHNR; CDR2 reads FQNEAQ (reference sequence). The CDR3: CASSPEGGETQYF. Here the CDR3 DNA reads TGTGCCAGCAGCCCCGAAGGGGGGGAGACCCAGTACTTC.